A single sample is the source of the 9 T cell receptor beta chains below, sequenced in a study of shared clonotypes between healthy human individuals. Sequenced by immunoSEQ multiplex PCR; TCRdb stores in-frame clones only, minus some. This table has 900,000 to 1,200,000 clones, about four fifths appearing once. Specimen: memory CD4+ T cells from PBMCs. Subset of the sample: CD45RA-negative fraction. The receptors shown here come from a man aged 18 to 35 in good health. Some clones in this sample may be carry-over from other donors' samples.

This clone has just one count. DNA for the CDR3: TGTGCCAGCAGCCAACACCCGGGACTAGCGGGGTTGTACTCCTACGAGCAGTACTTC. Encoded protein: CASSQHPGLAGLYSYEQYF. J is TRBJ2-7 and V is TRBV4-2, with 13 bases aligning to TRBD2. Germline loops: CDR1 LGHNA, CDR2 YNFKEQ. Unmatched junction bases numbered 10, after V lost 2 bases and J lost 0 bases. The CDR3 length is 19 residues.

This CDR3 reads CASSELGAGNTGELFF. CDR3 nucleotides: TGTGCCAGCAGTGAATTGGGGGCTGGTAACACCGGGGAGCTGTTTTTT. This sequence joins TRBV2 and TRBJ2-2, with TRBD1 as a possible D gene (6 bases). Germline loops: CDR1 SNHLY, CDR2 FYNNEI. This CDR3 comprises 16 residues. V was cut by 2 bases and J by 2 bases, with 12 bases left in between.

The CDR3 DNA reads as TGTGCCAGCAGTCCATCAGGGGCGGCTAACTATGGCTACACCTTC. It specifies CASSPSGAANYGYTF. V and J are TRBV28 and TRBJ1-2, with a weak D call TRBD1 (6 bases). With 5 bases removed from V and 0 bases from J, the gap between germline ends came to 13 bases. The germline V gene encodes CDR1 MDHEN and CDR2 SYDVKM. The CDR3 sequence is 15 residues long.

This clone was seen only a few times. The chain links TRBV9 to TRBJ2-1; TRBD2 matches at 14 bases. Germline values: CDR1 SGDLS, CDR2 YYNGEE. With V trimmed by 4 bases and J by 1 base, 13 bases remained unmatched. The CDR3 has 20 amino acids. CDR3 DNA: TGTGCCAGCAGCACTCCTCCGGGGACTAGCGGGAGCGTTTCCTACAATGAGCAGTTCTTC. It translates to CASSTPPGTSGSVSYNEQFF.

J is TRBJ2-5 and V is TRBV7-2; 8 nucleotides align to TRBD1. This CDR3 is built from 15 residues. Germline V gives CDR1 SGHTA, CDR2 FQGNSA. The V gene end was trimmed by 3 bases and the J gene end by 1 base; junction bases not matched to a gene: 4. In DNA, the CDR3 is TGTGCCAGCAGCTTCAACCAGGGGGCCCAAGAGACCCAGTACTTC. Its protein product is CASSFNQGAQETQYF.

The chain recombines TRBV11-2 with TRBJ2-5, with a tentative D call TRBD1 (6 bases). Trimming left V 1 base short and J 5 bases short, with 11 bases between. This CDR3 has 14 amino acids. The germline V gene has CDR1 SGHAT and CDR2 FQNNGV. CDR3 bases: TGTGCCAGCAGCTTAGGCACAGGGAGCGAGACCCAGTACTTC. Translating gives CASSLGTGSETQYF.

V and J are TRBV28 and TRBJ1-2, with TRBD1 identical over 7 bases. The CDR3 consists of 13 residues. The V and J ends lost 6 bases and 6 bases, in that order; junction bases with no gene match: 7. The germline V gene encodes CDR1 MDHEN and CDR2 SYDVKM. The CDR3 DNA is TGTGCCAGCAGAGAAGCAGGGGGGCATGGCTACACCTTC. Translated: CASREAGGHGYTF.

This clone was counted only a few times. The chain recombines TRBV4-1 with TRBJ2-5; TRBD2 might be the D (6 bases). Germline CDR1 and CDR2: MGHRA and YSYEKL. V lost 1 base to trimming and J lost 4 bases, with 16 bases between them. This CDR3 spans 16 amino acids. The CDR3 nucleotides read TGCGCCAGCAGCCAAGCGGGAGTAGTACGGGGAGAGACCCAGTACTTC. This sequence encodes CASSQAGVVRGETQYF.

The CDR3 DNA reads TGTGCCAGCAGCTTAGGCGGGTTCGGGAAAGGCACAGATACGCAGTATTTT. This encodes CASSLGGFGKGTDTQYF. This chain uses TRBV7-8 with TRBJ2-3, with a weak D call TRBD2 (5 bases). With 1 base removed from V and 1 base from J, the gap between germline ends came to 15 bases. The germline gives CDR1 SGHVS, CDR2 FQNEAQ. The CDR3 spans 17 residues.